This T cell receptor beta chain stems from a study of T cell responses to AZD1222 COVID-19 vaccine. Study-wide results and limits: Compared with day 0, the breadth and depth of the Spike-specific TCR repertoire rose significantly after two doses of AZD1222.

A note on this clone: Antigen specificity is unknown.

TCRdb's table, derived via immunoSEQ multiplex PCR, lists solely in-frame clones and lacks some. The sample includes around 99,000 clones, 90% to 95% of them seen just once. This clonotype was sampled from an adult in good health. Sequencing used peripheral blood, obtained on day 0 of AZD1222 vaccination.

CDR3 sequence: CASSQRTADNEQFF. The CDR3 DNA reads as TGCGCCAGCAGCCAAAGGACAGCTGACAATGAGCAGTTCTTC. The chain couples TRBV4-3 to TRBJ2-1; maybe TRBD1 (6 bases). The germline V gene encodes CDR1 LGHNA and CDR2 YSLEER. The CDR3 loop spans 14 amino acids. V was clipped by 2 bases and J by 5 bases, with 10 bases between them.